Listed below are T cell receptor beta chains from one sample, sequenced in a study of T cells after yellow fever vaccination. TCRdb fed the 5' RACE reads into MiXCR, producing one record per CDR3 protein. The table shows roughly 140,000 distinct CDR3 sequences, with roughly 8% occurring only once. The material was CD4+ T cells sorted from PBMCs, obtained 5 days after the yellow fever booster vaccination. These receptors were obtained from a man aged 25-40 years who received the YFV17D yellow fever vaccine. Both conserved end residues are part of each CDR3. D genes are given only for firm matches. The size field is filled for only some rows; it gives once, few, many or a size class.

J,D,V,size,DNA,CDR3
TRBJ1-1,.,TRBV7-9,many,TGTGCCAGCAGCTTACAGGGGCTAATGAACACTGAAGCTTTCTTT,CASSLQGLMNTEAFF
TRBJ2-3,TRBD2,TRBV3-1,.,TGTGCCAGCACCCAACGTAGCGGGAGGGCCGTAACGCAGTATTTT,CASTQRSGRAVTQYF
TRBJ1-1,.,TRBV5-1,many,TGCGCCAGCAGCTCCTCGTTGGGGCTGGTGAACACTGAAGCTTTCTTT,CASSSSLGLVNTEAFF
TRBJ2-7,.,TRBV29-1,many,TGCAGCGTTGCTCACGACGAGCAGTACTTC,CSVAHDEQYF
TRBJ1-1,.,TRBV11-2,.,TGTGCCAGCAGCTTAGGACTGCAGGTTAGATGGAGGAACACTGAAGCTTTCTTT,CASSLGLQVRWRNTEAFF
TRBJ2-7,.,TRBV5-1,many,TGCGCCAGCAGCTCGCCAGGGGGTAGCGGCACCTACGAGCAGTACTTC,CASSSPGGSGTYEQYF
TRBJ2-7,TRBD2,TRBV20-1,many,TGCAGTGCGAATTCGCGGACTAGCTTCCTCGAGCAGTACTTC,CSANSRTSFLEQYF
TRBJ2-5,.,TRBV4-1,few,TGCGCCAGCAGCCCTACTACCGACCAAGAGACCCAGTACTTC,CASSPTTDQETQYF
TRBJ2-5,.,TRBV20-1,many,TGCAGTGCTAGACTAGCGAAAGAGACCCAGTACTTC,CSARLAKETQYF
TRBJ2-3,TRBD2,TRBV14,many,TGTGCCAGCAGCCCACTAGCGGGAGCGGCGGATACGCAGTATTTT,CASSPLAGAADTQYF
TRBJ2-5,.,TRBV5-1,many,TGCGCCAGCAGCTTGCAATCCGAGGTGGTAACGACCCAGTACTTC,CASSLQSEVVTTQYF
TRBJ2-1,.,TRBV7-2,many,TGTGCCAGCAGCTTAGATTTAGCTTCAAATGAGCAGTTCTTC,CASSLDLASNEQFF
TRBJ1-1,.,TRBV12-3/TRBV12-4,many,TGTGCCAGCAGGAAATACACCCGGGGGGTGAACACTGAAGCTTTCTTT,CASRKYTRGVNTEAFF
TRBJ2-1,TRBD2,TRBV5-4,few,TGTGCCAGCAGCTTGTCTGGGACTAGATTCCAGTTCTTC,CASSLSGTRFQFF
TRBJ2-1,.,TRBV20-1,many,TGCAGTGCTAGAGTCATAGCGGCAAGCAGGAATGAGCAGTTCTTC,CSARVIAASRNEQFF
TRBJ2-1,TRBD2,TRBV12-5,many,TGTGCTAGTGGTCCGGGACTAGCGGGAGCGGGCTCCTACAATGAGCAGTTCTTC,CASGPGLAGAGSYNEQFF
TRBJ2-7,.,TRBV29-1,many,TGCAGCGTTGAGTGGGCTTACTCCTACGAGCAGTACTTC,CSVEWAYSYEQYF
TRBJ1-2,TRBD1,TRBV6-5,.,TGTGCCAGCAGCCTCAGACCGGGACAGGGGGGTACCTATGGCTACACCTTC,CASSLRPGQGGTYGYTF
TRBJ2-5,.,TRBV20-1,many,TGCAGTGCTCTGACTAGTGTAGCGTGGGAGACCCAGTACTTC,CSALTSVAWETQYF
TRBJ2-1,.,TRBV19,many,TGTGCCAGTAGTATAGGGGGCTCCTACAATGAGCAGTTCTTC,CASSIGGSYNEQFF
TRBJ2-2,.,TRBV18,many,TGTGCCAGCTCACCACCGAGGGCCGGGGAGCTGTTTTTT,CASSPPRAGELFF
TRBJ2-1,TRBD2,TRBV7-3,many,TGTGCCAGCAGCTTAAACGGGAGGTTGAATGAGCAGTTCTTC,CASSLNGRLNEQFF
TRBJ2-3,.,TRBV5-1,many,TGCGCCAGCAGCTCCCCGGGAGTGCGGACAGATACGCAGTATTTT,CASSSPGVRTDTQYF
TRBJ2-7,.,TRBV7-9,many,TGTGCCAGCAGCTTAGGGGAAGGCTACGAGCAGTACTTC,CASSLGEGYEQYF
TRBJ2-1,.,TRBV20-1,many,TGCAGTGCCCGGACCAGGGCAGGCACCTACAATGAGCAGTTCTTC,CSARTRAGTYNEQFF
TRBJ2-5,TRBD1,TRBV7-9,many,TGTGCCAGCAGCTCAGGACAGGGGAGCGAGACCCAGTACTTC,CASSSGQGSETQYF
TRBJ2-4,.,TRBV20-1,many,TGCAGTGCTAGTATGGGGGGCGGCAAAAACATTCAGTACTTC,CSASMGGGKNIQYF
TRBJ2-1,TRBD2,TRBV28,many,TGTGCCAGCAAGGGGACTAGCGGGAACAATGAGCAGTTCTTC,CASKGTSGNNEQFF
TRBJ2-3,.,TRBV7-2,many,TGTGCCAGCAGCCCAAAGTCAAGCAGTGCAGATACGCAGTATTTT,CASSPKSSSADTQYF
TRBJ2-7,TRBD2,TRBV10-3,many,TGTGCCATCAGTGAGTCAAGCGGGAGGGCCTACGAGCAGTACTTC,CAISESSGRAYEQYF
TRBJ2-7,.,TRBV30,.,TGTGCCTGGAGCCGGCAGATCTACGAGCAGTACTTC,CAWSRQIYEQYF
TRBJ2-7,TRBD1,TRBV7-7,many,TGTGCTAGCAGGGGGCCCGTCCGACGGCAGTACTTC,CASRGPVRRQYF